The 10 T cell receptor beta chains listed next were all sequenced from one sample in a study of blood T cell repertoires in COVID-19. The repertoire was sequenced with immunoSEQ multiplex PCR; TCRdb's copy has only in-frame clones and lacks some. The sample lists about 300,000 clones, about four fifths occurring once. Source material: peripheral blood. Receptor source: a human donor with COVID-19, enrolled during active disease. The donor label of this sample is uncertain.

This clone was picked up a small number of times. V and J are TRBV7-3 and TRBJ2-3; 7 nucleotides match TRBD2. The V gene's germline CDR1 is SGHTA and CDR2 FQGTGA. The CDR3 has 14 amino acids. J was trimmed by 1 base and V by 2 bases; bases with no gene match: 0. The CDR3: CASSLGRGTDTQYF. CDR3 coding DNA: TGTGCCAGCAGCTTAGGGAGGGGCACAGATACGCAGTATTTT.

The chain recombines TRBV24-1 with TRBJ2-2; TRBD1 aligns across 8 bases. There are 16 residues in the CDR3. CDR1 is KGHDR and CDR2 is SFDVKD in the germline V gene. The V gene end was trimmed by 4 bases and the J gene end by 4 bases; junction bases not matched to a gene: 7. CDR3 in DNA: TGTGCCACCAGTGACCCCCGTCAGGGGGCCACCGGGGAGCTGTTTTTT. This sequence encodes CATSDPRQGATGELFF.

The gene calls are TRBV20-1 and TRBJ1-5, with D hard to call. The germline V gene has CDR1 DFQATT and CDR2 SNEGSKA (reference sequence). Trimming took off 3 bases at V and 4 bases at J, with 16 bases between the two ends. The CDR3 spans 15 residues. The DNA for the CDR3 is TGCAGTGCTAGTATGACAACCGGGGTTAATCAGCCCCAGCATTTT. This gives the protein CSASMTTGVNQPQHF.

The chain uses TRBV5-4 and TRBJ1-1; D might be TRBD1 (5 bases). The CDR3 is made up of 16 amino acids. CDR1 SGHNT and CDR2 YYREEE come from the germline V gene (reference sequence). V was cut by 0 bases and J by 0 bases, with 12 bases left in between. CDR3: CASSLAADSMNTEAFF. The CDR3 DNA reads TGTGCCAGCAGCTTGGCAGCAGACAGCATGAACACTGAAGCTTTCTTT.

The chain combines TRBV12-3 or TRBV12-4 with TRBJ2-5; no definite D call. CDR3 size: 13 residues. V lost 1 base and J 2 bases, leaving 5 bases between the germline ends. Here the CDR3 reads CASSLGSQETQYF. The CDR3 region has the DNA TGTGCCAGCAGTTTAGGCAGTCAAGAGACCCAGTACTTC.

This chain uses TRBV28 with TRBJ2-5, with D possibly matching TRBD2 (6 bases). Germline CDR1 and CDR2: MDHEN and SYDVKM. The length of the CDR3 is 14 residues. Between the trimmed V and J ends, which lost 5 bases and 1 base, there was a span of 11 bases. The CDR3 DNA follows: TGTGCCAGCAGTACACGGGACTTCCAAGAGACCCAGTACTTC. Translation: CASSTRDFQETQYF.

V and J are TRBV19 and TRBJ2-6; 7 bases map to TRBD1. Per germline, CDR1 LNHDA and CDR2 SQIVND (reference sequence). The V gene end was trimmed by 4 bases and the J gene end by 2 bases; junction bases not matched to a gene: 5. The CDR3 totals 16 residues. The CDR3 region is CASSRQGSAGANVLTF. The CDR3 region has the DNA TGTGCCAGTAGTAGACAGGGATCGGCTGGGGCCAACGTCCTGACTTTC.

V is TRBV29-1 and J is TRBJ2-1; 10 positions match TRBD1. CDR3 length: 13 amino acids. V shed 7 bases, J shed 4 bases, and the junction held 4 bases outside the gene matches. Germline CDR1 reads SQVTM; CDR2 reads ANQGSEA. The CDR3 loop reads CSAGTGAYNEQFF. The DNA of the CDR3 is TGCAGCGCTGGGACAGGGGCGTACAATGAGCAGTTCTTC.

Details on this clone: A junction end diverges from the germline sequence, so it may reflect a read error. The rearrangement uses TRBV7-7 and TRBJ2-5, with 10 bases lining up with TRBD1. Germline V lookup: CDR1 SSHAT, CDR2 FNYEAQ (reference sequence). The length of the CDR3 is 14 residues. The CDR3 DNA is TGTGCTAGCAGCCAGGACAGGGGGGAATCGGCCCAGTACTTC. This translates into CASSQDRGESAQYF.

The gene calls are TRBV5-5 and TRBJ1-5; 8 nucleotides align to TRBD1. The CDR3 contains 14 residues. Unmatched junction bases numbered 3, after V lost 3 bases and J lost 4 bases. Germline lookup yields CDR1 SGHKS and CDR2 YYEKEE (reference sequence). For the CDR3, the DNA is TGTGCCAGCAGCTATGGGACAGGAAATCAGCCCCAGCATTTT. Protein: CASSYGTGNQPQHF.